A single sample is the source of the 9 T cell receptor beta chains below, sequenced in a study of blood T cell repertoires in COVID-19. Repertoires were generated with immunoSEQ multiplex PCR, while TCRdb's copy carries only in-frame clones and drops some. The sample lists over 150,000 clones, about 84% seen once, with approximately 7% in the top ten. What was sequenced was peripheral blood. The receptors were gathered from a human donor in a cohort sampled during active COVID-19.

This chain joins TRBV5-5 and TRBJ1-2, with 8 bases fitting TRBD1. This CDR3 contains 16 residues. The germline gives CDR1 SGHKS, CDR2 YYEKEE (reference sequence). V gave up 4 bases and J gave up 4 bases; unmatched junction bases: 12. CDR3 amino acids: CASSPVLDRAIYGYTF. DNA of the CDR3: TGTGCCAGCAGCCCCGTATTGGACAGGGCCATCTATGGCTACACCTTC. Filled out from reference TRBV5-5 and TRBJ1-2, the complete variable domain reads DAGVTQSPTHLIKTRGQQVTLRCSPISGHKSVSWYQQVLGQGPQFIFQYYEKEERGRGNFPDRFSARQFPNYSSELNVNALLLGDSALYLCASSPVLDRAIYGYTFGSGTRLTVV.

V gene TRBV14 combines with J gene TRBJ2-5; D call uncertain. Germline-derived CDR1 and CDR2 are SGHDN and FVKESK. CDR3 length equals 11 residues. The germline V and J ends were trimmed by 0 bases and 7 bases, with 3 bases remaining between them. The DNA of the CDR3 is TGTGCCAGCAGCCAAGACGGGACCCAGTACTTC. Amino acid sequence: CASSQDGTQYF.

The chain uses TRBV5-4 and TRBJ2-7; 9 bases map to TRBD2. The CDR3 is 15 amino acids. V dropped 3 bases and J dropped 4; count of bases not matched to a gene: 8. Germline-derived CDR1 and CDR2 are SGHNT and YYREEE (reference sequence). The CDR3 sequence is CASSSAGSGGYEQYF. The CDR3 region has the DNA TGTGCCAGCAGCTCCGCGGGTAGCGGGGGTTACGAGCAGTACTTC.

The chain employs TRBV11-2 and TRBJ1-1; 10 nucleotides line up with TRBD1. CDR1 and CDR2 (germline): SGHAT, FQNNGV. V was clipped by 3 bases and J by 4 bases; unmatched bases: 5. The CDR3 contains 15 residues. The CDR3 nucleotides read TGTGCCAGCAGCTTGGACAGGGGGGATCCCACTGAAGCTTTCTTT. The encoded protein is CASSLDRGDPTEAFF.

CDR3 residues: CASSLSVSGANVLTF. In DNA, the CDR3 is TGTGCCAGCAGTCTCAGTGTCTCTGGGGCCAACGTCCTGACTTTC. This sequence joins TRBV6-5 and TRBJ2-6; D remains unclear. Trimming cost V 5 bases and J 0 bases, with 8 bases left between them. Per the germline V gene, CDR1 is MNHEY and CDR2 is SVGAGI. The CDR3 covers 15 residues.

This clone was observed once. The gene calls are TRBV4-1 and TRBJ2-3, with D perhaps matching TRBD1 (5 bases). In germline, CDR1 is MGHRA, CDR2 YSYEKL. The V gene lost 0 bases and the J gene lost 0 bases, with 16 bases spanning the gap. The CDR3 spans 18 residues. The CDR3 coding sequence is TGCGCCAGCAGCCAAGATATGGGGCAGGGCTTGAGCACAGATACGCAGTATTTT. Protein sequence: CASSQDMGQGLSTDTQYF.

The chain has TRBV4-1 and TRBJ2-7; D not certain. Germline V gene lookup returns CDR1 MGHRA and CDR2 YSYEKL. V lost 3 bases, J lost 4 bases, and 10 bases lay in between. The CDR3 is made up of 13 amino acids. CDR3 sequence (DNA): TGCGCCAGCAGCCACCCGGGTAGTTACGAGCAGTACTTC. It is translated as CASSHPGSYEQYF.

The V call is TRBV14, the J call TRBJ2-2; 7 bases are shared with TRBD2. This CDR3 has 15 residues. V was pared by 1 base and J by 6 bases, with 5 bases of the junction left unmatched. In germline, CDR1 is SGHDN, CDR2 FVKESK. CDR3 sequence reads: CASSQGQRGAGELFF. CDR3 nucleotide sequence: TGTGCCAGCAGCCAAGGACAGCGGGGAGCCGGGGAGCTGTTTTTT.

The chain uses TRBV19 and TRBJ2-1, with 7 bases identical to TRBD2. Trimming removed 3 bases from V and 4 bases from J; junction bases left unmatched: 6. The CDR3 spans 15 residues. Germline V CDR1 and CDR2: LNHDA, SQIVND (reference sequence). In DNA, the CDR3 is TGTGCCAGTAGTATTGTGGGGGGGTTATACAATGAGCAGTTCTTC. As protein: CASSIVGGLYNEQFF.